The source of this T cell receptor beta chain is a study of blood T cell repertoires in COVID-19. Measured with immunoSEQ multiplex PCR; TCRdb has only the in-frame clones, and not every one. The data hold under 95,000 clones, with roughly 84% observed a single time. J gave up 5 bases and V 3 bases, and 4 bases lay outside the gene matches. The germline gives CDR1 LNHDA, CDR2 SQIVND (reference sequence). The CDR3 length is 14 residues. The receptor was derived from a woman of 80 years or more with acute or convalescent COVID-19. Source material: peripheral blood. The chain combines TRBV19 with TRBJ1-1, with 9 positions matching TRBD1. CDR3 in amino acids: CASSIPGQGTEAFF. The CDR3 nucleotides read TGTGCCAGTAGTATCCCAGGACAGGGGACTGAAGCTTTCTTT. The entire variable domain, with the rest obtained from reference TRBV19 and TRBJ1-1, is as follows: DGGITQSPKYLFRKEGQNVTLSCEQNLNHDAMYWYRQDPGQGLRLIYYSQIVNDFQKGDIAEGYSVSREKKESFPLTVTSAQKNPTAFYLCASSIPGQGTEAFFGQGTRLTVV.